Listed below are T cell receptor beta chains from one sample, sequenced in a study of metastatic and nonmetastatic thyroid tumors. TCRdb re-called the PCR reads with MiXCR. The sample has 25,000 to 40,000 clones; roughly 20% are singletons. Sequences were obtained from blood. These receptors were obtained from a female donor with papillary thyroid cancer or a benign thyroid nodule (not recorded which). Some clones in this sample may be carry-over from other donors' samples. The CDR3 runs from the conserved cysteine through the conserved F or W. Each record gives: clone size, CDR3 length, J gene, V gene, D gene, CDR3 DNA, CDR3 protein. A D gene is named only where the DNA matches it firmly. Clone size, where shown, is once, few, many, or a class for clones that have expanded.

- 15 TRBJ1-1 TRBV7-9 - TGTGCCAGCACCCTAAAGGACCGGGAGAACACTGAAGCTTTCTTT CASTLKDRENTEAFF
- 15 TRBJ1-1 TRBV7-3 - TGTGCCAGCAGCTTAGGCGCAGGGGCGAACACTGAAGCTTTCTTT CASSLGAGANTEAFF
- 14 TRBJ1-1 TRBV27 - TGTGCCAGCAGTTTAAGGAGACAGAACACTGAAGCTTTCTTT CASSLRRQNTEAFF
many 15 TRBJ1-4 TRBV6-1 TRBD1 TGTGCCAGCAGGGGACAGGGGTATACTAATGAAAAACTGTTTTTT CASRGQGYTNEKLFF
many 12 TRBJ1-1 TRBV12-3/TRBV12-4 TRBD1 TGTGCCAGCAGACTCACAGGGGGTGAAGCTTTCTTT CASRLTGGEAFF
- 17 TRBJ2-3 TRBV27 TRBD2 TGTGCCAGCAGTTCTCGACTAGCGGGAGGGATTACAGATACGCAGTATTTT CASSSRLAGGITDTQYF
once 14 TRBJ1-5 TRBV5-4 TRBD1 TGTGCCAGCAGCAGCGGGACAGGGAATCAGCCCCAGCATTTT CASSSGTGNQPQHF
few 10 TRBJ2-3 TRBV2 - TGTGCCAGCCGGGGAGATACGCAGTATTTT CASRGDTQYF
many 13 TRBJ1-5 TRBV12-3/TRBV12-4 TRBD1 TGTGCCAGCAGTTCAGGGGGCGGGCAGCCCCAGCATTTT CASSSGGGQPQHF
many 12 TRBJ1-5 TRBV10-3 - TGTGCCATACTGGACACCCATCAGCCCCAGCATTTT CAILDTHQPQHF
- 13 TRBJ1-1 TRBV6-5 - TGTGCCAGCACGTTAAGAAGTAACACTGAAGCTTTCTTT CASTLRSNTEAFF
many 17 TRBJ2-3 TRBV5-1 TRBD2 TGCGCCAGCAGCTTGGTGGCGGGGGTAACCAGCACAGATACGCAGTATTTT CASSLVAGVTSTDTQYF
medium-sized 10 TRBJ2-2 TRBV7-2 - TGTGCCAGCAGGGCCGGGGAGCTGTTTTTT CASRAGELFF
- 14 TRBJ2-1 TRBV6-6 - TGTGCCAGCAGTTACTCGGGGGACGGACAAGGGCAGTTCTTC CASSYSGDGQGQFF
many 14 TRBJ1-6 TRBV20-1 - TGCAGTGCTAGGGGCCAACTCTATAATTCACCCCTCCACTTT CSARGQLYNSPLHF
- 14 TRBJ1-1 TRBV5-1 TRBD1 TGCGCCAGCAGCTCGACAGGGAGGGTTCGTGAAGCTTTCTTT CASSSTGRVREAFF
many 16 TRBJ2-3 TRBV10-1 - TGCGCCAGCAGTGAGGGACCCGACCGCAGCACGAATACGCAGTATTTT CASSEGPDRSTNTQYF
many 15 TRBJ1-5 TRBV2 - TGTGCCAGCAGCGATGGAGGTTATAGCAATCAGCCCCAGCATTTT CASSDGGYSNQPQHF
few 15 TRBJ2-1 TRBV6-4 TRBD2 TGTGCCAGCAGGGCTAGCGGGAGTTCTCCCAATGAGCAGTTCTTC CASRASGSSPNEQFF
- 15 TRBJ2-3 TRBV6-1 TRBD2 TGTGCCAGCAGTGATGGTGCGGGAGACACAGATACGCAGTATTTT CASSDGAGDTDTQYF
many 13 TRBJ1-5 TRBV7-9 - TGTGCCAGCAGCGGTGGACAAGATCAGCCCCAGCATTTT CASSGGQDQPQHF
once 11 TRBJ2-7 TRBV20-1 - TGCAGTGCTCGACGGACGTGCGAGCAGTACTTC CSARRTCEQYF
- 16 TRBJ2-5 TRBV2 TRBD1 TGTGCCAGCACTGGCCCGGGACAGGGTGGCCAAGAGACCCAGTACTTC CASTGPGQGGQETQYF
many 14 TRBJ1-1 TRBV7-9 - TGTGCCAGCAGCTTAGCGGGTGGGAGAACTGAAGCTTTCTTT CASSLAGGRTEAFF
many 14 TRBJ2-1 TRBV20-1 TRBD2 TGCAGTGCTAGAGAAGCGGGGGGGTATAATGAGCAGTTCTTC CSAREAGGYNEQFF
many 17 TRBJ2-3 TRBV27 TRBD2 TGTGCCAGCAGTTCCCCGCGGGGACTAGCGGCCACAGATACGCAGTATTTT CASSSPRGLAATDTQYF
many 15 TRBJ2-5 TRBV6-6 - TGTGCCAGCAGTTATTCTCCTAGCGATTTCGAGACCCAGTACTTC CASSYSPSDFETQYF
many 15 TRBJ2-7 TRBV4-3 - TGCGCCAGCAGCCAAGATCAGAGGGGAACCTACGAGCAGTACTTC CASSQDQRGTYEQYF
- 14 TRBJ1-1 TRBV10-3 - TGTGCCATCACCCCGGGACGAGGGGTCACTGAAGCTTTCTTT CAITPGRGVTEAFF
- 15 TRBJ1-6 TRBV20-1 - TGCAGTCCCAGAGCACCGGGACACGCAAATTCACCCCTCCACTTT CSPRAPGHANSPLHF
many 19 TRBJ2-7 TRBV24-1 TRBD2 TGTGCCACCAGTGACCTTTGCACGAACCTTAGCGGGGCTTACTACGAGCAGTACTTC CATSDLCTNLSGAYYEQYF
medium-sized 15 TRBJ2-7 TRBV6-2/TRBV6-3 - TGTGCCAGCAGGCATCCGGGGCCTGTCACCTACGAGCAGTACTTC CASRHPGPVTYEQYF
many 16 TRBJ2-3 TRBV11-2 TRBD2 TGTGCCAGCAGCTGGACTAGCGGGGTGAGCACAGATACGCAGTATTTT CASSWTSGVSTDTQYF
few 14 TRBJ1-6 TRBV7-8 - TGTGCCAGCAGCGGGGACGGGTATAATTCACCCCTCCACTTT CASSGDGYNSPLHF
many 14 TRBJ1-5 TRBV2 - TGTGCCAGCAACCTGGACGGTAGCAATCAGCCCCAGCATTTT CASNLDGSNQPQHF
- 16 TRBJ2-1 TRBV6-9 TRBD2 TGCGCCAGCACTGGGACTAGCGGGAAGAGCTACAATGAGCAGTTCTTC CASTGTSGKSYNEQFF
many 17 TRBJ2-7 TRBV7-2 - TGTGCCAGCAGCTCTTACAGCTCGGACAGAACTACCTACGAGCAGTACTTC CASSSYSSDRTTYEQYF
medium-sized 14 TRBJ1-2 TRBV19 - TGTGCCAGTAGTAATTTGTACGAAGCAGATGGCTACACCTTC CASSNLYEADGYTF
few 16 TRBJ2-2 TRBV12-3/TRBV12-4 - TGTGCCAGCAGCCAAGGGCAGGGATTTAATGCCGGGGAGCTGTTTTTT CASSQGQGFNAGELFF
few 15 TRBJ2-7 TRBV2 TRBD1 TGTGCCAGCAACCCCCCGGGACAGAGACACTACGAGCAGTACTTC CASNPPGQRHYEQYF
many 14 TRBJ1-4 TRBV7-2 - TGTGCCAGCAGCCCCCCTAGCCCTAACGAAAAACTGTTTTTT CASSPPSPNEKLFF
medium-sized 14 TRBJ1-1 TRBV6-1 TRBD1 TGTGCCAGCATCCCACTAGGGGGCCGGACTGAAGCTTTCTTT CASIPLGGRTEAFF
many 16 TRBJ2-2 TRBV15 TRBD1 TGTGCCACCAGCCCACAGGGGGCGGCGGGCTTCGGGGAGCTGTTTTTT CATSPQGAAGFGELFF
- 16 TRBJ1-4 TRBV2 - TGTGCCAGCAGAGGGGAGGGCGGGTTTGCTAATGAAAAACAGTTTTTT CASRGEGGFANEKQFF
many 15 TRBJ2-7 TRBV11-2 - TGTGCCAGCAGCTTAGATTACCAGGGACCCTACGAGCAGTACTTC CASSLDYQGPYEQYF
many 13 TRBJ1-2 TRBV5-1 TRBD1 TGCGCCAGCAGACAAGGACAGGACTATGGCTACACCTTC CASRQGQDYGYTF
few 14 TRBJ1-6 TRBV7-3 TRBD1 TGTGCCAGCAGCTCCTGGACAGGAGAATCACCCCTCCACTTT CASSSWTGESPLHF
- 14 TRBJ2-7 TRBV3-1 TRBD1 TGTGCCAGCAGCCCCCGGACAGGGGTCTACGAGCAGTACTTC CASSPRTGVYEQYF
many 15 TRBJ2-7 TRBV5-1 TRBD1 TGCGCCAGCAGCTGGGGACAGGGGTTTTTCTACGAGCAGTACTTC CASSWGQGFFYEQYF
medium-sized 15 TRBJ2-7 TRBV6-5 - TGTGCCAGCAGTTACGCTGGCCCTGAACCCTACGAGCAGTACTTC CASSYAGPEPYEQYF
medium-sized 16 TRBJ2-2 TRBV7-3 - TGTGCCAGCAGCTTCCCCGGGTCCCGCAACACCGGGGAGCTGTTTTTT CASSFPGSRNTGELFF
- 14 TRBJ1-3 TRBV6-2/TRBV6-3 - TGTGCCTGCCTAACCGGCAGCTCTGGAAACACCATGTATTTT CACLTGSSGNTMYF
few 14 TRBJ2-5 TRBV11-3 - TGTGCCAGCAGCTCGTGGACGGAACAAGAGACCCAGTACTTC CASSSWTEQETQYF
many 14 TRBJ2-3 TRBV10-1 - TGCGCCAGCAGCCACCAATTCATCGCAGATACGCAGTATTTT CASSHQFIADTQYF
- 15 TRBJ2-1 TRBV6-2/TRBV6-3 TRBD2 TGTGCCAGCAGTTACGGGGGAGGGGTAACAAATGAGCAGTCCTTC CASSYGGGVTNEQSF
- 15 TRBJ2-5 TRBV29-1 TRBD1 TGCAGCGTTGAACCTGGACAGGGGGAGGGGGAGACCCAGTACTTC CSVEPGQGEGETQYF
few 15 TRBJ2-7 TRBV28 - TGTGCCAGCAGGACCATGGCCGGAGGAATCTACGAGCAGTACTTC CASRTMAGGIYEQYF
many 16 TRBJ1-3 TRBV7-2 - TGTGCCAGCAGCTTAGCGGGGGGAGGGCTAGGGTACACCATATATTTT CASSLAGGGLGYTIYF
many 15 TRBJ1-3 TRBV9 TRBD1 TGTGCCAGCAGCGCACAGGGGGCGGGTGGAAACACCATATATTTT CASSAQGAGGNTIYF
many 14 TRBJ1-3 TRBV12-3/TRBV12-4 TRBD1 TGTGCCAGCAGGCTTACAGGGGCTGGAAACACCATATATTTT CASRLTGAGNTIYF